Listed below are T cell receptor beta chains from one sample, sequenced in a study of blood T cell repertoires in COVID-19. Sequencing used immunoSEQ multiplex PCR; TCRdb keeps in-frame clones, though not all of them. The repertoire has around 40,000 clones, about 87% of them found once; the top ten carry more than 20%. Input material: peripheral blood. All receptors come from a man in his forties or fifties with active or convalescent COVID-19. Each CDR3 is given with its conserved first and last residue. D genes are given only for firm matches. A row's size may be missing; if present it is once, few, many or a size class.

DNA: TGCGCCAGCAGCCAAGTTGCAGGGGCGAACTATGGCTACACCTTC; CDR3: CASSQVAGANYGYTF; size: NA; D: NA; V: TRBV4-1; J: TRBJ1-2
DNA: TGCGCCAGCAGCTTGGAGGGAGGCACAGATACGCAGTATTTT; CDR3: CASSLEGGTDTQYF; size: NA; D: NA; V: TRBV5-1; J: TRBJ2-3
DNA: TGTGCCAGCAGTTCAGGACAGGGGTCGGTCCACGAGCAGTACTTC; CDR3: CASSSGQGSVHEQYF; size: NA; D: TRBD1; V: TRBV28; J: TRBJ2-7
DNA: TGTGCCAGCAGTCTGGGACAGGGGTTATACGAGCAGTACTTC; CDR3: CASSLGQGLYEQYF; size: NA; D: TRBD1; V: TRBV6-6; J: TRBJ2-7
DNA: TGTGCCAGCAGTCGCCGGGCCCACGGGGGCGAGCAGTACTTC; CDR3: CASSRRAHGGEQYF; size: NA; D: NA; V: TRBV27; J: TRBJ2-7
DNA: TGTGCCACTCGGAGAGGCAACACCATATATTTT; CDR3: CATRRGNTIYF; size: NA; D: NA; V: TRBV28; J: TRBJ1-3
DNA: TGTGCCAGCAGTTCAACCCGCTATAATGAGCAGTTCTTC; CDR3: CASSSTRYNEQFF; size: NA; D: NA; V: TRBV27; J: TRBJ2-1
DNA: TGTGCCAGCAGTTTAGGGACAGAGGAAGAGACCCAGTACTTC; CDR3: CASSLGTEEETQYF; size: few; D: TRBD1; V: TRBV28; J: TRBJ2-5
DNA: TGTGCCAGCAGCCCACGGCGGGGCCAAGAGACCCAGTACTTC; CDR3: CASSPRRGQETQYF; size: NA; D: NA; V: TRBV2; J: TRBJ2-5
DNA: TGCGCCAGCAACACCCCTAGCGGGGACACAGATACGCAGTATTTT; CDR3: CASNTPSGDTDTQYF; size: NA; D: TRBD2; V: TRBV5-1; J: TRBJ2-3
DNA: TGTGCCAGCAGCTTAGGCAGGGCAGCGAATTCACCCCTCCACTTT; CDR3: CASSLGRAANSPLHF; size: NA; D: NA; V: TRBV27; J: TRBJ1-6
DNA: TGCGCCAGCAGCTTGGCCCCGGAGGCGGGGTACACTGAAGCTTTCTTT; CDR3: CASSLAPEAGYTEAFF; size: NA; D: NA; V: TRBV5-1; J: TRBJ1-1
DNA: TGCGCCAGCAGTGAGGGCTTGGGCGATTCCATATATTTT; CDR3: CASSEGLGDSIYF; size: NA; D: NA; V: TRBV10-1; J: TRBJ1-3
DNA: TGTGCCAGCAGTGGCGACAGGACACGCTCCTACAATGAGCAGTTCTTC; CDR3: CASSGDRTRSYNEQFF; size: NA; D: NA; V: TRBV28; J: TRBJ2-1
DNA: TGCGCCAGCAGCCCAATGACTAGCGGGGTAGACGGGGAGCTGTTTTTT; CDR3: CASSPMTSGVDGELFF; size: NA; D: TRBD2; V: TRBV5-1; J: TRBJ2-2
DNA: TGTGCCAGCAGTTTGGGGGGGGTTCAACTCGTTTTTTTT; CDR3: CASSLGGVQLVFF; size: once; D: NA; V: TRBV28; J: TRBJ1-4
DNA: TGTGCCAGCAGCTCCTCGGGTCAGCCCCAGCATTTT; CDR3: CASSSSGQPQHF; size: NA; D: NA; V: TRBV7-2; J: TRBJ1-5
DNA: TGTGCCAGCAGCTTAGCTGAGACAGTCGCCAATCAGCCCCAGCATTTT; CDR3: CASSLAETVANQPQHF; size: NA; D: NA; V: TRBV7-8; J: TRBJ1-5
DNA: TGTGCCACCAGCAGACAACAGGGGAACTATGGCTACACCTTC; CDR3: CATSRQQGNYGYTF; size: NA; D: TRBD1; V: TRBV15; J: TRBJ1-2
DNA: TGCGCCAGCAGCCAGGGGACTAGTACAGGCCACGAGCAGTACTTC; CDR3: CASSQGTSTGHEQYF; size: NA; D: TRBD2; V: TRBV5-1; J: TRBJ2-7
DNA: TGTGCCAGCAGCTTAGTAACGTGGAGCGGGGGCACAGATACGCAGTATTTT; CDR3: CASSLVTWSGGTDTQYF; size: NA; D: TRBD2; V: TRBV11-2; J: TRBJ2-3
DNA: TGTGCCAGCAGTCCCCTCGGGGGGGGCTATGGCTACACCTTC; CDR3: CASSPLGGGYGYTF; size: NA; D: NA; V: TRBV27; J: TRBJ1-2
DNA: TGTGCCACCAGCAGAGTTGGCGGAATCAATGAGCAGTTCTTC; CDR3: CATSRVGGINEQFF; size: few; D: NA; V: TRBV15; J: TRBJ2-1
DNA: TGTGCCAGCAGTTTAGTGGGAGGACAGGGGGTTGGAGCTTTCTTT; CDR3: CASSLVGGQGVGAFF; size: once; D: TRBD1; V: TRBV28; J: TRBJ1-1